The rows below give T cell receptor beta chains drawn from one sample of a study of identical twins. MiXCR was run by TCRdb on the 5' RACE reads, yielding one entry per CDR3 protein. The repertoire includes approximately 530,000 distinct CDR3 sequences, around 20% of them detected once, and 0.45% to 0.5% sits in the top ten. Another study also made use of these data, one on yellow fever vaccine responses in identical twins.

The sample comprised CD4+ T cells sorted from blood. These receptors were taken from a woman under 30 in good health. CDR3s leave out the opening cysteine and the closing phenylalanine or tryptophan.

v_call cdr3_aa
TRBV9 ASSVVWEGELF
TRBV12-3/TRBV12-4 ASSPAASGRPDTQY
TRBV20-1 SAMDHNEQF
TRBV20-1 SGPLGNEQF
TRBV5-1 AKARDKTDEARSSYEQY
TRBV7-2 ASSLGATINYEQY
TRBV5-1 ASTTAPARTDTQY
TRBV5-1 ASSLTWTDTEAF
TRBV12-3/TRBV12-4 ASSVGVSSYNEQF
TRBV7-6 ASSSTGFNTGELF
TRBV28 ASPRTSSYEQY
TRBV7-2 ASSVRQGPSGELF
TRBV19 ASSTGAKANYGYT
TRBV27 ASSLAAFTGELF
TRBV12-5 ASGLGGLAGTQETQY
TRBV20-1 SAVQGTSGGNEQF
TRBV3-1 ASSHLPLAGGYYEQY
TRBV12-3/TRBV12-4 ASSLRSRDSG
TRBV5-1 ASSLFSGAGVLDTQY
TRBV20-1 SARDLDTYEQY
TRBV10-3 AISGTSGIGQETQY
TRBV20-1 SAPGLAGMATQY
TRBV20-1 SAPREAGETQY
TRBV20-1 SARRTSGTPEQY
TRBV20-1 SAKGQISYEQY
TRBV12-3/TRBV12-4 ASSKADTQY
TRBV7-8 ASSLRVGGASYEQY
TRBV20-1 SGPSNNEQF
TRBV6-1 ASSDGSRTEAF
TRBV27 ASSRAPGNEQF
TRBV11-2 ASSFYGREIDEQY
TRBV29-1 SVARGAGFMSTDTQY
TRBV28 ASSSGLHTQY
TRBV10-3 AISQIYSYEQY
TRBV20-1 SARDEYLHTQPQH
TRBV10-3 AISEKTSGYNEQF
TRBV2 ASSVSLSYEQY
TRBV9 ASSGGQGFTEAF
TRBV29-1 SASGQGSGEQF